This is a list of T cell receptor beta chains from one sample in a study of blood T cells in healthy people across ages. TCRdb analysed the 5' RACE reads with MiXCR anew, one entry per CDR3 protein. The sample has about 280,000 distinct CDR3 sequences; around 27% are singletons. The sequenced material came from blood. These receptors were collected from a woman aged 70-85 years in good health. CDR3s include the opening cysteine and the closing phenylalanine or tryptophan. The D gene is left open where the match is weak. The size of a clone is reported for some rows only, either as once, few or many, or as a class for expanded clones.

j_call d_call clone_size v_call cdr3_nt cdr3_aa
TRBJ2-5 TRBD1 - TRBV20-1 TGCAGTGCTAGTAAGGGACAGGGGATGGAGACCCAGTACTTC CSASKGQGMETQYF
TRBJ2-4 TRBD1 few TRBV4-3 TGCGCCAGCAGCCAAGCAGGGGGAGCCAAAAACATTCAGTACTTC CASSQAGGAKNIQYF
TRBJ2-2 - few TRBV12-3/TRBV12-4 TGTGCCAGCACCGGGACCCCGATCACCGGGGAGCTGTTTTTT CASTGTPITGELFF
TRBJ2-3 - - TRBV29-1 TGCAGCGTTCCTTTTCAGTCACCCACAGATACGCAGTATTTT CSVPFQSPTDTQYF
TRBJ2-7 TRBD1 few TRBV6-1 TGTGCCAGCATACAGGGGCGGGAGCAGTACTTC CASIQGREQYF
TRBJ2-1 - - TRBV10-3 TGTGCCATCAGTGTTAGCAATGAGCAGTTCTTC CAISVSNEQFF
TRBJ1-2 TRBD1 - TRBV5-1 TGCGCCAGCAGCCCCACGGACAGGGGGTCCGTGTCTGGCTACACCTTC CASSPTDRGSVSGYTF
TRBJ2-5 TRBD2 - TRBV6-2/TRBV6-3 TGTGCCAGCAGTTCCCACTCCAGCGGGAGGGAAGAGACCCAGTACTTC CASSSHSSGREETQYF
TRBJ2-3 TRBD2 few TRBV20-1 TGCAGTGCTCCGAGCGGACTAGCGGGAAGCACAGATACGCAGTATTTT CSAPSGLAGSTDTQYF
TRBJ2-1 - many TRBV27 TGTGCCAGCAGTCTCCAAAATGAGCAGTTCTTC CASSLQNEQFF
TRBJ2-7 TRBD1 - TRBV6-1 TGTGCCAGCAGTGAGCCGGGACAGCTAGTCTACGAGCAGTACTTC CASSEPGQLVYEQYF
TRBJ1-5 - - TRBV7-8 TGTGCCAGCAGCGCTACGTGGGCTAATAACCTCAATCAGCCCCAGCATTTT CASSATWANNLNQPQHF
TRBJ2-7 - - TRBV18 TGTGCCAGCTCACCACCGGAACCCTCCTACGAGCAGTACTTC CASSPPEPSYEQYF
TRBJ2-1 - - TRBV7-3 TGTGCCAGCAGCTCCTTGGTGGAGCGGGTCACCTACAATGAGCAGTTCTTC CASSSLVERVTYNEQFF
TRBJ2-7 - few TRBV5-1 TGCGCCAGCAGCTTAGTCTTAAACTCCTACGAGCAGTACTTC CASSLVLNSYEQYF
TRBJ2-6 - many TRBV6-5 TGTGCCAGCAGACTCAGACCCCAGGACCACCAAGGGGGGATCTCTGGGGCCAACGTCCTGACTTTC CASRLRPQDHQGGISGANVLTF
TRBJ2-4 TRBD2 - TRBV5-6 TGTGCCAGCAGCCCCAGCGGGGGGGCTCTAGCCAAAAACATTCAGTACTTC CASSPSGGALAKNIQYF
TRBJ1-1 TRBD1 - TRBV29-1 TGCAGCGTTGAACGGGGACAGAAAGATGAAGCTTTCTTT CSVERGQKDEAFF